The sequence of this TCR beta chain was determined in a study of blood T cell repertoires in COVID-19. Study-wide context: Acute and convalescent COVID-19 specimens originated in the United States, Italy and Spain.

The protocol was immunoSEQ multiplex PCR, while the TCRdb copy is restricted to in-frame clones and leaves out a portion. In the table there are fewer than 450,000 clones, approximately 90% of which are singletons. Study members were between about 18 and 100 years old and lived in some 26 US regions. The germline CDR1 and CDR2 sequences are LNHDA and SQIVND (reference sequence). The CDR3 covers 13 residues. Trimming took off 7 bases at V and 0 bases at J, with 9 bases between the two ends. The sequenced sample consisted of PBMCs or T cells enriched from blood (not recorded which). This TCR was recovered from a woman aged 18-35 years who had recovered from COVID-19. The V call is TRBV19, the J call TRBJ1-1; D not resolved. The DNA for the CDR3 is TGTGCCAGTATGGGCACCATGAACACTGAAGCTTTCTTT. Translating it yields CASMGTMNTEAFF.